The rows below give T cell receptor beta chains drawn from one sample of a study of OX40 agonist ivuxolimab in advanced cancers. Profiled with immunoSEQ multiplex PCR; TCRdb holds only in-frame clones, not every one. This table has approximately 91,000 clones, approximately 88% appearing once. The material was CD4+ or CD8+ T cells sorted from blood, obtained in a trial of the OX40 agonist ivuxolimab. These receptors originate from an adult with an advanced solid tumor such as melanoma, head and neck, liver or kidney cancer. CDR3s include the opening cysteine and the closing phenylalanine or tryptophan. The order of the fields is clone size, V gene, J gene, D gene, CDR3 protein, CDR3 DNA. The D gene is left open where the match is weak. Clone sizes are given selectively: once, few, many, or a class where the clone is expanded.

-	TRBV6-5	TRBJ1-2	-	CASSYLRARGYTF	TGTGCCAGCAGTTACTTGAGGGCGCGTGGCTACACCTTC
-	TRBV6-1	TRBJ1-1	-	CASSTMRLQAFF	TGTGCCAGCAGTACGATGAGGTTGCAAGCTTTCTTT
-	TRBV9	TRBJ2-7	-	CASSVSGSYEQYF	TGTGCCAGCAGCGTATCCGGGTCCTACGAGCAGTACTTC
-	TRBV7-9	TRBJ1-2	-	CASSPVPPVGGYTF	TGTGCCAGCAGCCCCGTCCCCCCCGTAGGTGGCTACACCTTC
few	TRBV5-1	TRBJ1-2	-	CASGVSSGYGYTF	TGCGCCAGTGGGGTTTCGAGTGGATATGGCTACACCTTC
-	TRBV6-1	TRBJ2-7	-	CASKDRQGSSYEQYF	TGTGCCAGCAAGGATCGGCAGGGGAGCTCCTACGAGCAGTACTTC
-	TRBV6-5	TRBJ1-1	-	CASSYAADTEAFF	TGTGCCAGCAGTTACGCGGCAGACACTGAAGCTTTCTTT
once	TRBV9	TRBJ2-5	TRBD2	CASSPRAGYPETQYF	TGTGCCAGCAGCCCAAGAGCGGGGTACCCCGAGACCCAGTACTTC
-	TRBV5-4	TRBJ2-1	-	CVSSPGQTLKYNEQFF	TGTGTCAGCAGCCCCGGACAGACACTGAAATACAATGAGCAGTTCTTC
-	TRBV27	TRBJ2-6	-	CASSLTGGLPSGANVLTF	TGTGCCAGCAGCCTTACAGGTGGCCTACCCTCTGGGGCCAACGTCCTGACTTTC
-	TRBV5-4	TRBJ2-1	TRBD2	CASSLSAGGIMNEQFF	TGTGCCAGCAGCTTAAGTGCGGGGGGGATTATGAATGAGCAGTTCTTC
once	TRBV28	TRBJ1-2	TRBD1	CASSGTGGPPEYYGYTF	TGTGCCAGCAGTGGGACAGGGGGCCCGCCCGAGTACTATGGCTACACCTTC
-	TRBV19	TRBJ2-5	-	CASSIPGRGGGETQYF	TGTGCCAGTAGTATCCCCGGACGGGGTGGGGGAGAGACCCAGTACTTC
once	TRBV19	TRBJ2-3	TRBD2	CASSIIGGGVTDTQYF	TGTGCCAGTAGTATAATAGGTGGGGGGGTCACAGATACGCAGTATTTT
once	TRBV18	TRBJ2-3	TRBD2	CASSPLAGGPTDTQYF	TGTGCCAGCTCACCACTGGCGGGGGGGCCAACAGATACGCAGTATTTT
-	TRBV19	TRBJ1-2	-	CASSIDGNYGYTF	TGTGCCAGTAGTATAGACGGAAACTATGGCTACACCTTC
-	TRBV5-1	TRBJ2-1	-	CASSEGVNEQFF	TGCGCCAGCAGCGAGGGGGTGAATGAGCAGTTCTTC
-	TRBV5-6	TRBJ1-2	-	CASRYAGKGSYGYTF	TGTGCCAGCCGATACGCGGGAAAGGGGAGCTATGGCTACACCTTC
-	TRBV10-2	TRBJ1-2	TRBD1	CASRGTGGGYGYTF	TGCGCCAGCAGGGGGACAGGGGGCGGCTATGGCTACACCTTC
-	TRBV18	TRBJ1-6	-	CASSPESQGSPLHF	TGTGCCAGCTCACCCGAGAGTCAAGGTTCACCCCTCCACTTT
-	TRBV2	TRBJ2-7	-	CASRLVGGTYEQYF	TGTGCCAGCAGACTAGTGGGGGGAACCTACGAGCAGTACTTC
-	TRBV29-1	TRBJ2-7	TRBD1	CSVRRGQGEYEQYF	TGCAGCGTCCGGCGGGGACAGGGGGAATACGAGCAGTACTTC
-	TRBV28	TRBJ2-7	-	CASSMSPGHIYEQYF	TGTGCCAGCAGTATGTCCCCGGGACACATCTACGAGCAGTACTTC
-	TRBV7-2	TRBJ1-6	-	CASSSRAGSFGSPLHF	TGTGCCAGCAGCTCCCGGGCAGGGAGCTTTGGGTCACCCCTCCACTTT
-	TRBV5-5	TRBJ1-1	-	CASSVQGNTEAFF	TGTGCCAGCAGCGTACAGGGGAACACTGAAGCTTTCTTT
-	TRBV19	TRBJ2-3	TRBD2	CASSSLVGGDTQYF	TGTGCCAGTAGTTCACTAGTGGGGGGGGATACGCAGTATTTT
-	TRBV2	TRBJ1-4	-	CASSEFDEKLFF	TGTGCCAGCAGTGAGTTTGACGAAAAACTGTTTTTT
once	TRBV5-1	TRBJ1-1	TRBD1	CASSSQGAYTEAFF	TGCGCCAGCAGCTCGCAGGGGGCTTATACTGAAGCTTTCTTT
few	TRBV7-2	TRBJ1-5	-	CASSSDRSRPQHF	TGTGCCAGCAGCTCAGACAGGTCCAGGCCCCAGCATTTT
-	TRBV6-1	TRBJ2-3	-	CASGGGAGDTQYF	TGTGCCAGCGGAGGGGGGGCCGGAGATACGCAGTATTTT
-	TRBV27	TRBJ1-2	TRBD1	CASSFRDRVDYGYTF	TGTGCCAGCAGTTTCCGGGACAGGGTAGACTATGGCTACACCTTC
few	TRBV4-1	TRBJ1-2	TRBD1	CASSHTGQGDNGYTF	TGCGCCAGCAGCCACACGGGACAGGGGGATAATGGCTACACCTTC
-	TRBV11-2	TRBJ2-1	TRBD2	CASSSLAGDHNEQFF	TGTGCCAGCAGCTCCCTAGCGGGGGATCACAATGAGCAGTTCTTC
-	TRBV7-6	TRBJ2-5	-	CASSLAETQYF	TGTGCCAGCAGCTTAGCAGAGACCCAGTACTTC
-	TRBV7-2	TRBJ1-2	-	CASSFRRQAYYGYTF	TGTGCCAGCAGCTTTAGGAGGCAGGCCTACTATGGCTACACCTTC
-	TRBV4-3	TRBJ1-4	-	CASSQRALFAEKLFF	TGCGCCAGCAGCCAAAGGGCCCTTTTCGCCGAAAAACTGTTTTTT
-	TRBV5-1	TRBJ1-4	TRBD1	CASSLGGGLRLLTNEKLFF	TGCGCCAGCAGCTTGGGAGGGGGCCTGAGGTTATTAACTAATGAAAAACTGTTTTTT
-	TRBV6-5	TRBJ1-6	-	CAAPAEGNYNSPLHF	TGTGCCGCCCCGGCGGAGGGGAATTATAATTCACCCCTCCACTTT
-	TRBV4-1	TRBJ1-4	TRBD1	CASSQDRGQNEKLFF	TGCGCCAGCAGCCAAGATCGGGGACAGAATGAAAAACTGTTTTTT
-	TRBV29-1	TRBJ2-7	-	CSVRPDSYEQYF	TGCAGCGTTAGACCGGACAGCTACGAGCAGTACTTC
-	TRBV27	TRBJ2-7	-	CASDPGPYIIYEQYF	TGTGCCAGCGACCCGGGGCCCTACATAATCTACGAGCAGTACTTC
-	TRBV6-5	TRBJ1-1	-	CASGAGRGYTEAFF	TGTGCCAGCGGTGCAGGGAGAGGGTACACTGAAGCTTTCTTT
-	TRBV18	TRBJ1-2	TRBD1	CASSPPGDRFYGYTF	TGTGCCAGCTCACCACCCGGGGACAGGTTCTATGGCTACACCTTC
-	TRBV5-4	TRBJ2-7	TRBD2	CASSLASGTRVYEQYF	TGTGCCAGCAGCTTGGCCTCAGGGACTAGGGTCTACGAGCAGTACTTC
-	TRBV6-1	TRBJ2-3	TRBD1	CASTGTAKDTQYF	TGTGCCAGTACCGGGACAGCGAAAGATACGCAGTATTTT
-	TRBV19	TRBJ2-6	-	CASVKGGRSGANVLTF	TGTGCCAGCGTCAAGGGGGGGAGGTCTGGGGCCAACGTCCTGACTTTC
once	TRBV5-4	TRBJ1-6	-	CASSVQSGVGNSPLHF	TGTGCCAGCAGCGTCCAGTCAGGGGTAGGCAATTCACCCCTCCACTTT
-	TRBV27	TRBJ1-2	-	CASSRSGPSFNYGYTF	TGTGCCAGCAGTCGCTCAGGGCCCTCCTTTAACTATGGCTACACCTTC
-	TRBV6-5	TRBJ1-6	TRBD1	CASLGQQRSPLHF	TGTGCCAGCCTGGGACAGCAACGGTCACCCCTCCACTTT